These 11 T cell receptor beta chains came from one sample sequenced in a study of cytomegalovirus exposure and HLA in healthy donors. PCR used 60 Vbeta primers and 13 Jbeta primers. TCRdb's copy holds only in-frame clones and misses some; the assay was immunoSEQ multiplex PCR. Of approximately 160,000 clones listed, 65% to 80% are singletons. The source material was PBMCs. All receptors come from a man between 18 and 35 years old in good health and CMV-seropositive.

CDR3 region: CASSPRLEGETQYF. The CDR3 nucleotides read TGCGCCAGCAGCCCGCGGCTAGAGGGAGAGACCCAGTACTTC. The J gene is TRBJ2-5, the V gene TRBV5-1, with TRBD2 as a possible D gene (5 bases). The CDR3 extends over 14 amino acids. Between the trimmed V and J ends, which lost 4 bases and 4 bases, there was a span of 14 bases. CDR1 is SGHRS, CDR2 YFSETQ, per germline.

CDR3 bases: TGTGCCAGCAGCTTGGGCAGGGGGAACACTGAAGCTTTCTTT. This codes for CASSLGRGNTEAFF. J is TRBJ1-1 and V is TRBV5-4; D may be TRBD1 (6 bases). This CDR3 has 14 amino acids. Germline CDR1 is SGHNT and CDR2 is YYREEE (reference sequence). V lost 0 bases, J lost 1 base, and 7 bases lay in between.

The chain is built from TRBV5-4 and TRBJ2-1, with 10 positions matching TRBD2. This CDR3 has 15 amino acids. V shed 6 bases and J 6 bases; nucleotides not matched to a gene: 9. Per germline, CDR1 SGHNT and CDR2 YYREEE (reference sequence). CDR3 coding DNA: TGTGCCAGCACTCCGCCGGGACTAGCGCCCAATGAGCAGTTCTTC. It yields the protein CASTPPGLAPNEQFF.

The chain is built from TRBV5-1 and TRBJ2-5, with D uncertain. The CDR3 sequence is 12 residues long. Trimming cost V 4 bases and J 7 bases, with 11 bases left between them. The germline V gene has CDR1 SGHRS and CDR2 YFSETQ. The CDR3 protein is CASSPGFGTQYF. CDR3 nucleotide sequence: TGCGCCAGCAGCCCCGGGTTCGGGACCCAGTACTTC.

V is TRBV19 and J is TRBJ1-2, with D possibly matching TRBD1 (5 bases). The CDR3 sequence is 11 residues long. Germline V gene sequence: CDR1 LNHDA, CDR2 SQIVND (reference sequence). V lost 8 bases and J 2 bases, leaving 6 bases between the germline ends. The CDR3 coding sequence is TGTGCCAGTGGGGGGAACTATGGCTACACCTTC. Translating it yields CASGGNYGYTF.

This clone was seen a handful of times. The chain has TRBV7-3 and TRBJ2-1; 10 nucleotides agree with TRBD1. This CDR3 spans 14 amino acids. CDR1 SGHTA and CDR2 FQGTGA come from the germline V gene. V lost 2 bases to trimming and J lost 7 bases; unmatched junction nucleotides: 2. CDR3 region: CASSLPDRGNEQFF. In DNA, the CDR3 is TGTGCCAGCAGCTTACCGGACAGGGGGAATGAGCAGTTCTTC.

The rearrangement joins TRBV28 to TRBJ1-6; TRBD1 matches at 7 bases. CDR1 MDHEN and CDR2 SYDVKM come from the germline V gene. The CDR3 runs 14 residues. Losses at the gene ends were 6 bases for V and 15 bases for J; bases not matched to a gene: 14. The CDR3 is CASRTGTAKGNLHF. Here the CDR3 DNA reads TGTGCCAGCAGGACCGGGACAGCCAAGGGTAACCTCCACTTT.

There are a few counts of this clone. The chain links TRBV2 to TRBJ1-2; tentatively, D is TRBD1 (6 bases). The germline V gene has CDR1 SNHLY and CDR2 FYNNEI. This CDR3 is built from 14 residues. With 3 bases removed from V and 3 bases from J, the gap between germline ends came to 11 bases. The CDR3 loop is CASSEGGADYGYTF. The CDR3 DNA sequence: TGTGCCAGCAGTGAGGGGGGGGCTGACTATGGCTACACCTTC.

The chain joins TRBV19 to TRBJ1-2; D is undetermined. The CDR3 runs to 15 residues. Germline V gene sequence: CDR1 LNHDA, CDR2 SQIVND (reference sequence). V lost 5 bases and J 7 bases, leaving 20 bases between the germline ends. In DNA, the CDR3 is TGTGCCAGTAGTGCGTCCAGAGCTAACTATTTTGGCTACACCTTC. Protein: CASSASRANYFGYTF.

The chain has TRBV6-5 and TRBJ1-2; D is perhaps TRBD1 (5 bases). Germline V gives CDR1 MNHEY, CDR2 SVGAGI. The CDR3 loop spans 15 amino acids. V lost 5 bases to trimming and J lost 2 bases, with 15 bases between them. The CDR3, as DNA: TGTGCCAGCAGTCTACGGCCGACAGTCAACTATGGCTACACCTTC. It encodes CASSLRPTVNYGYTF.

The table lists this clone with a few counts. This chain connects TRBV27 to TRBJ1-5, with 9 nucleotides matching TRBD1. With 6 bases clipped from V and 0 bases from J, the junction kept 9 bases outside the gene matches. CDR1 and CDR2 from the germline V gene are MNHEY and SMNVEV (reference sequence). This CDR3 comprises 17 residues. The CDR3: CASRTTGGPYSNQPQHF. Here the CDR3 DNA reads TGTGCCAGCAGAACAACAGGGGGCCCTTATAGCAATCAGCCCCAGCATTTT.